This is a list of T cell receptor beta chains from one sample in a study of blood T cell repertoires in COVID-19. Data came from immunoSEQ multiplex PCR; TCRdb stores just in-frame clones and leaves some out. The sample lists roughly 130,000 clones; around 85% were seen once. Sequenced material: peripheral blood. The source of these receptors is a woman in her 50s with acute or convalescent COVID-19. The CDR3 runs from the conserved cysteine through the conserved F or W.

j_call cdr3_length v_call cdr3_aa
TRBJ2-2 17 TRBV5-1 CATRSGQGNLNTGELFF
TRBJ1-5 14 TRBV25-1 CASSDVLGNQPQHF
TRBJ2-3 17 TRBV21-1 CASSKGQGRTSTDTQYF
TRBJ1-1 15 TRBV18 CASSPSQTPNTEAFF
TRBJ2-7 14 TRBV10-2 CASSEPGEYLWQYF
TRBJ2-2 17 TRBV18 CASSLLQISFGTGELFF
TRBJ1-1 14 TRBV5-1 CASSLQGRNTEAFF
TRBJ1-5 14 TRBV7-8 CASSLDQGNQPQHF
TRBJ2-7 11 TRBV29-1 CSVVITTEQYF
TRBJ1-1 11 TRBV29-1 CSVYTGLEAFF
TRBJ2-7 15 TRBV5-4 CASSLNSGGIYEQYF
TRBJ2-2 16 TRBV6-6 CASSYATGVDTGELFF
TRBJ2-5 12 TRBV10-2 CASSEMTETQYF
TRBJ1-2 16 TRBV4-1 CASSQVPGQENYGYTF
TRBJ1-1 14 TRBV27 CASSLGQGTSKAFF
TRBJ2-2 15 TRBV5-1 CASSSSSVNTGELFF
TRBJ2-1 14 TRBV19 CAIGSGGHYNEQFF
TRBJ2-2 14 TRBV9 CASSVGGQNGELFF
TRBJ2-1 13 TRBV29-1 CSVEERTYNEQFF
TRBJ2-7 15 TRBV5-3 CARSPRDRDLYEQYF
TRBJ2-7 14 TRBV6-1 CASSEYRQGGEQYF
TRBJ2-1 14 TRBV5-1 CASSSDSGGPEQFF
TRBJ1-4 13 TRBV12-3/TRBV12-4 CASSLRESEKLFF
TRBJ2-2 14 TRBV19 CASSRDRFTGELFF
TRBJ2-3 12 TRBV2 CASCRGTDTQYF
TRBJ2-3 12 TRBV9 CASSPSTDTQYF
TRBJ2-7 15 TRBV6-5 CASSLPTSGGAEQYF
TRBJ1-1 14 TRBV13 CASSFVDKDTEAFF
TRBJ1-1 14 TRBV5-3 CARSLRTGPTEAFF